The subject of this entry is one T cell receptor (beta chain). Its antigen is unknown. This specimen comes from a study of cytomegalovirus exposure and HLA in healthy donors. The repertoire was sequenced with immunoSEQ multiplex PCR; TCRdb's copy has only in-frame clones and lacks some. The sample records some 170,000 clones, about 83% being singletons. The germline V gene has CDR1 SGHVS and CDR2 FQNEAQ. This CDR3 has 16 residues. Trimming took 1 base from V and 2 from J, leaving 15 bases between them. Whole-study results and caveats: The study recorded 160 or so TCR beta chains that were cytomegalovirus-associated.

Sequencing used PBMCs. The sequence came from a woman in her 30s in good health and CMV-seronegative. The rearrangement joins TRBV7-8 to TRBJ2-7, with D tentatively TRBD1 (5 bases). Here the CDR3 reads CASSLGVGALTYEQYF. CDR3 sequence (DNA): TGTGCCAGCAGCTTAGGAGTTGGGGCTCTGACCTACGAGCAGTACTTC.